Presented here are 8 T cell receptor beta chains from one specimen sequenced in a study of early T cells in non-severe SARS-CoV-2 infection. TCRdb called the 5' RACE reads again in MiXCR, with one record for every CDR3 protein. Altogether about 80,000 distinct CDR3 sequences are present, 12% being singletons, with the ten largest covering over 2%. The specimen sequenced was whole blood. These receptors all stem from an adult who was a healthcare worker with PCR-confirmed SARS-CoV-2 infection or an uninfected control (not recorded which).

This clonotype was picked up many times. The CDR3 sequence: CASRVSGQENYGYTF. As DNA, the CDR3 is TGTGCCAGCAGAGTCTCCGGACAGGAGAACTATGGCTACACCTTC. The chain couples TRBV25-1 to TRBJ1-2, with TRBD1 identical over 7 bases. The ends lost 6 bases at V and 2 bases at J; junction bases unmatched: 9. Germline loops: CDR1 MGHDK, CDR2 SYGVNS. The CDR3 runs to 15 residues.

This clonotype is a singleton in its sample. The chain recombines TRBV2 with TRBJ1-1, with 7 bases matching TRBD1. This CDR3 is built from 14 residues. In germline, CDR1 is SNHLY, CDR2 FYNNEI. V shed 1 base and J 4 bases; nucleotides not matched to a gene: 3. The CDR3 region has the DNA TGTGCCAGCAGTGAAGTCAGGGGGAGCACTGAAGCTTTCTTT. It yields the protein CASSEVRGSTEAFF.

The CDR3 region has the DNA TGTGCCAGCAGCTTAGGCCCCCTCCAGTCCTACGAGCAGTACTTC. Its protein product is CASSLGPLQSYEQYF. The V and J genes are TRBV11-2 and TRBJ2-7; unclear D gene. Trimming took off 1 base at V and 1 base at J, with 11 bases between the two ends. The CDR3 extends over 15 amino acids. From germline, CDR1 is SGHAT and CDR2 FQNNGV.

The table lists this clonotype with many counts. CDR3 sequence reads: CSVARQGTVEAFF. In DNA, the CDR3 is TGCAGCGTTGCCAGACAGGGGACCGTCGAAGCTTTCTTT. This chain uses TRBV29-1 with TRBJ1-1; 8 bases match TRBD1. Germline V gene sequence: CDR1 SQVTM, CDR2 ANQGSEA. CDR3 length: 13 residues. Trimming at V came to 4 bases and at J to 8 bases, leaving 9 bases not matched to a gene.

V and J are TRBV5-1 and TRBJ2-3; D ambiguous. The germline V gene has CDR1 SGHRS and CDR2 YFSETQ. The CDR3 has 15 residues. Trimming left V 0 bases short and J 1 base short, with 9 bases between. The CDR3 protein is CASSLGLVGTDTQYF. In nucleotides, the CDR3 is TGCGCCAGCAGCTTGGGGTTAGTAGGCACAGATACGCAGTATTTT.

Many counts were recorded for this clonotype. The chain combines TRBV4-1 with TRBJ1-3, with D possibly matching TRBD1 (6 bases). Looked up from germline, CDR1 is MGHRA and CDR2 is YSYEKL. V gave up 8 bases and J gave up 5 bases, with 13 bases separating them. The CDR3 runs 13 residues. CDR3 nucleotide sequence: TGCGCCAGCGTTGGAGGGGGGAGAAACACCATATATTTT. This codes for CASVGGGRNTIYF.

V gene TRBV12-5 combines with J gene TRBJ2-2; D is unresolved. Germline loops: CDR1 LGHNT, CDR2 FRNRAP. Trimming stripped 7 bases from V and 9 bases from J, with 15 bases between. This CDR3 is 13 amino acids long. CDR3 DNA: TGTGCTAGTGTTGCCCCGGCGTCCAGGGAGCTGTTTTTT. This sequence encodes CASVAPASRELFF.

The J gene is TRBJ2-1, the V gene TRBV5-1; no firm D call. The V and J ends lost 2 bases and 5 bases respectively, with 11 bases between them. Germline lookup yields CDR1 SGHRS and CDR2 YFSETQ. This CDR3 has 14 residues. CDR3 bases: TGCGCCAGCAGCTTAGTGGCATCCAACAATGAGCAGTTCTTC. Protein sequence: CASSLVASNNEQFF.